This record looks at one T cell receptor (delta chain) sequence and its context. Its specific antigen is unknown. Since a much larger clone is just one base distant, this may be a read error. The data were obtained in a study of Vγ9Vδ2 T cells in congenital toxoplasmosis (TCRdb year 2021). For context, the study as a whole: The diagnosis of congenital toxoplasmosis relied on IgG, IgM and IgA serology, Western blot and an in-house interferon-gamma release assay. Gamma and delta chain CDR3 repertoires of sorted blood gammadelta T cells were compared between congenitally T. gondii-infected and uninfected infants. Sequencing of the repertoires was done on samples from infants at two time points: 2 months after birth and 1 year of age. At 2 months, TCR sequencing included 5 infected and 10 to 11 uninfected infants, and at 1 year it included 3 infected and 4 uninfected infants. The paper as a whole reports these results and caveats: Two months was the earliest age with enough suitable sample material for TCR repertoire analysis, so newborn repertoires were not sequenced. Germline-encoded fetal-type TRDV2 CDR3 sequences seemed to be more prevalent in infected than in uninfected roughly 2-month-old infants, with an in utero expansion footprint being suggested. Repertoire differences between infected and uninfected infants were less clearly seen at 1 year of age than at 2 months. High prevalence of a public TRGV9 clonotype was observed in both infected and uninfected infants. Compared with uninfected infants, infected infants at 2 months appeared to have fewer N additions in their TRGV9 and TRDV2 CDR3s, and this was especially true for TRDV2-TRDJ1 sequences.

The germline V gene gives CDR1 as TSWWSYY and CDR2 as QGS. Relative to germline, V is missing 4 bases and J is missing 3 bases, with 21 bases of the junction outside any gene match. From cysteine to phenylalanine, the CDR3 is 20 amino acids long. Solely the CDR3 DNA is kept, with 60 bases framed from the first base. The same treatment, using spiramycin and/or pyrimethamine plus sulfadiazine plus folinic acid, was given to mothers of both infected and uninfected infants. Every infant, whether infected or uninfected, was delivered at term after more than 37 weeks of gestation. About 0.96 mL of blood was processed into PBMCs by Lymphoprep gradient centrifugation, after which the PBMCs were cryopreserved in liquid nitrogen and shipped to Belgium. After thawing, the PBMCs were labeled with Zombie NIR viability dye and stained with antibodies against CD3, TCR gammadelta, Vgamma9 and Vdelta2. Sorting of CD3+ TCRgammadelta+ T cells was performed on a FACSAria III, reaching a mean purity of roughly 98%. For each sample, RNA was extracted from roughly 10,000 sorted gammadelta T cells with the RNeasy Micro Kit. The study infants had mothers who were enrolled with primary T. gondii infection during pregnancy. Peripheral blood was collected from the infants at an outpatient microbiology and virology center in Pavia, Italy.

Using SuperScript II, cDNA was generated through template-switch reverse transcription, with TRGC- and TRDC-specific primers combined in a single tube. The TRGC primer was designed so that it binds both the TRGC1 and the TRGC2 constant genes. Amplification of TRG and TRD was done with the KAPA Real-Time Library Amplification Kit, and AMPure XP beads were used for purification between steps. Index PCR with the Nextera XT Index Kit was used to attach Illumina sequencing adapters. Sequencing of TRG and TRD amplicons was performed on an Illumina MiSeq with the V2 300 kit, and 150 bp paired-end reads were generated. As for how the authors treated the data: Read quality was checked with FastQC version 0.11.8 before further analysis. Reads were mapped to GenBank TRG or TRD reference genes, and MiXCR version 3.0.3 was used to assemble CDR3 sequences. Default MiXCR settings were used with one exception: TRDD gene segments were assembled from 3 consecutive nucleotides instead of 5. N additions, CDR3 length, J segment length and clonotype sharing between samples were calculated with VDJtools version 1.2.1. CDR3 sequences that were out of frame or contained stop codons were left out of the analysis. The overlap of infant repertoires with previously published Vgamma9Vdelta2 repertoires from fetal, cord blood and adult blood was compared. TCRdb called clones from the public reads with CATT, and repeated DNA sequences were later combined into one row. TCRdb's processing, not the authors', yielded these V and J calls. A total of about 890 delta-chain clones appear in this sample, 25% of them only once. The ten largest make up roughly a quarter of the sample.

The receptor's source is a child younger than 10 born to a mother with Toxoplasma gondii infection during pregnancy, either congenitally infected or uninfected (not recorded which). This chain joins TRDV1 to TRDJ1, with 9 middle bases fitting TRDD3. The J gene comes from matching the DNA to germline here; TCRdb lacks it. Sequences were obtained from gamma-delta T cells from blood. The CDR3 region has the sequence CALGATHPLPGDTLADKLIF. The bases read TGTGCTCTTGGGGCTACACACCCCCTACCGGGGGATACTCTGGCCGATAAACTCATCTTT.